This TCR beta chain was found in a study of cytomegalovirus exposure and HLA in healthy donors. These donors counted as nominally healthy when sampled, but unrecorded immune exposures were likely. Trimming removed 1 base from V and 3 bases from J, with 16 bases in between. There are 16 residues in the CDR3. Germline CDR1 is MNHNY and CDR2 is SVGAGI (reference sequence). This PCR relied on a set of 60 Vbeta primers and 13 Jbeta primers. TCRdb keeps only in-frame clones here, not all; method: immunoSEQ multiplex PCR. The sample holds about 190,000 clones, approximately 88% seen once. This chain connects TRBV6-6 to TRBJ2-7; the D gene is possibly TRBD1 (5 bases). This TCR came from a boy under 18 in good health and CMV-seronegative. Material: PBMCs. The CDR3, as DNA: TGTGCCAGCAGTTACTTAAAAACAGGTTTGGTCTACGAGCAGTACTTC. It yields the protein CASSYLKTGLVYEQYF.